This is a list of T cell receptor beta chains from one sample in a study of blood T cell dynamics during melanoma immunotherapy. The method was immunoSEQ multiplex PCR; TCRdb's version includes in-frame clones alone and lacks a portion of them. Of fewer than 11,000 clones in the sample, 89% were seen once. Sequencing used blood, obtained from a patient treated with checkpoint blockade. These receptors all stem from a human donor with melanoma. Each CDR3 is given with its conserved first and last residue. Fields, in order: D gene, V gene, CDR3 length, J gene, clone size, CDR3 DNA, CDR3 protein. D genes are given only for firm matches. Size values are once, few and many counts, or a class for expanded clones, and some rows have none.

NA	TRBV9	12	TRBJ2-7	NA	TGTGCCAGCAGCAACCAGACCTACGAGCAGTACTTC	CASSNQTYEQYF
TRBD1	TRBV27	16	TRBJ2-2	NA	TGTGCCAGCAAAAAGGGGGCTAACGCGAACACCGGGGAGCTGTTTTTT	CASKKGANANTGELFF
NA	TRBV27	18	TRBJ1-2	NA	TGTGCCAGCAGTTTATCGGGGCTGGGAGGAGACCTTAACTATGGCTACACCTTC	CASSLSGLGGDLNYGYTF
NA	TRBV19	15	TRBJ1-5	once	TGTGCCAGTAGTATTTCACAGGGAAGCTATCAGCCCCAGCATTTT	CASSISQGSYQPQHF
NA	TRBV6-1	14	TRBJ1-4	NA	TGTGCCAGCAGTGAAGACAGGGTGGATGAAAAACTGTTTTTT	CASSEDRVDEKLFF
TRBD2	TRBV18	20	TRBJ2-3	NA	TGTGCCAGCTCACCCTTGCCCGGGACTAGCGGGAGGGACTCCGCAGATACGCAGTATTTT	CASSPLPGTSGRDSADTQYF
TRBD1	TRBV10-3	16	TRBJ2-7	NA	TGTGCCATCAGTGATAGGGTAGCGACAGGGGCCTACGAGCAGTACTTC	CAISDRVATGAYEQYF
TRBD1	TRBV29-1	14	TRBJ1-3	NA	TGCAGCGTCGACAGGGGTTTAAGTGGAAACACCATATATTTT	CSVDRGLSGNTIYF
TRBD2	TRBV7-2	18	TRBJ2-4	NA	TGTGCCAGCAGCTTAGGACTAGCGGGACAACTAGCCAAAAACATTCAGTACTTC	CASSLGLAGQLAKNIQYF
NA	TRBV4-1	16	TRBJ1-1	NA	TGCGTCAGCAGCCAAGAAATACAGGCGACGAACACTGAAGCTTTCTTT	CVSSQEIQATNTEAFF
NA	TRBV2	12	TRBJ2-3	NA	TGTGCCAGCAGTGAAAGCGGAGATACGCAGTATTTT	CASSESGDTQYF
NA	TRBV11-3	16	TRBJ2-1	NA	TGTGCCAGCAGCTCCCGATCCCATAAGGCAAACAATGAGCAGTTCTTC	CASSSRSHKANNEQFF
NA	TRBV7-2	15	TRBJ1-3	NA	TGTGCCAGCAGCACCGGCCTCCCGGGAGGAAACACCATATATTTT	CASSTGLPGGNTIYF
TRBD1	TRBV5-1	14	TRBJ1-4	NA	TGCGCCAGCAGCTTGGGACAGGGGGCTGAAAAACTGTTTTTT	CASSLGQGAEKLFF
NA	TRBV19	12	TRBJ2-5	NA	TGTGCCAGTAGGGGCTATCAAGAGACCCAGTACTTC	CASRGYQETQYF
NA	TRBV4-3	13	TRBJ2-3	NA	TGCGCCAGCAGCCAAGATCCTAGCGCTACGCAGTATTTT	CASSQDPSATQYF
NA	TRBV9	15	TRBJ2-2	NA	TGTGCCAGCAGCGTAGGGACAGTGAACACCGGGGAGCTGTTTTTT	CASSVGTVNTGELFF
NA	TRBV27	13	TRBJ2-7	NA	TGTGCCAGCAGTAACCGGGGCCCTTACGAGCAGTACTTC	CASSNRGPYEQYF
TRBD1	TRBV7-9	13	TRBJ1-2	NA	TGTGCCAGCAGGGCTGGACAGGGTGCTGGCTACACCTTC	CASRAGQGAGYTF
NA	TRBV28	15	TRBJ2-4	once	TGTGCCAGCAGTAGGGGAGTGGGCGCCAAAAACATTCAGTACTTC	CASSRGVGAKNIQYF
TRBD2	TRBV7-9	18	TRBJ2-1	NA	TGTGCCAGCAGCTCCACTATAGCGGGAGGGCCGGGGTACAATGAGCAGTTCTTC	CASSSTIAGGPGYNEQFF
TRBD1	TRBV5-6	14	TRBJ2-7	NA	TGTGCCAGCACTACGGGACAGTCAATCTACGAGCAGTACTTC	CASTTGQSIYEQYF
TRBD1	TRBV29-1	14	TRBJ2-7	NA	TGCAGCGTTCGAGGGACAGTACCTCCCTACGAGCAGTACTTC	CSVRGTVPPYEQYF
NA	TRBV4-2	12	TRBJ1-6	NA	TGTGCCAGCAGCCAAGATAGTTCACCCCTCCACTTT	CASSQDSSPLHF
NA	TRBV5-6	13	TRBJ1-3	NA	TGTGCCAGCAGCACGGTGGGGGGAAACACCATATATTTT	CASSTVGGNTIYF
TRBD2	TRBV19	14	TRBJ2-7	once	TGTGCCAGTAGCCGGGGGGGCGCTATATCCGAGCAGTACTTC	CASSRGGAISEQYF